This T cell receptor (beta chain) was recorded in a study of blood T cell repertoires in COVID-19. Study as a whole: PBMCs, B-cell-depleted T cells, or T cells provided the cDNA or gDNA that made up the material.

Original processing notes: Amplifying reference gene primers gave estimates of nucleated cell counts. Sequenced by immunoSEQ multiplex PCR; TCRdb stores in-frame clones only, minus some. From that table come the V and J calls and clone size; the DNA was used to work out D and trimming. The sample lists under 100,000 clones, more than 75% occurring once. CDR3 size: 15 residues. V gave up 0 bases and J gave up 8 bases; unmatched junction bases: 4. Germline CDR1 and CDR2: MGHRA and YSYEKL. The sample comprised peripheral blood. The chain is built from TRBV4-1 and TRBJ1-4; 9 nucleotides match TRBD1. The source of this sequence is a human donor in a cohort sampled during active COVID-19. The CDR3, as DNA: TGCGCCAGCAGCCAAGAGGGGACAGGGAGGGAAAAACTGTTTTTT. This encodes CASSQEGTGREKLFF.